This T cell receptor beta chain came from a study of blood T cell repertoires in COVID-19. The overall study: Acute and convalescent COVID-19 specimens originated in the United States, Italy and Spain.

Followed longitudinally, the Seattle patients had been enrolled during active infection. CDR3 length: 12 residues. Between the trimmed V and J ends, which lost 6 bases and 7 bases, there was a span of 9 bases. Germline V gives CDR1 MNHEY, CDR2 SVGAGI. This clone has a single count. In the study's own analysis: Counts of nucleated cells, estimated from reference gene primer amplification, were obtained. Measured with immunoSEQ multiplex PCR; TCRdb has only the in-frame clones, and not every one. That table is the source of V, J and clone size, and D and trimming were worked out from the DNA. The sample consists of roughly 150,000 clones, roughly 78% of them appearing once.

The source of this sequence is a woman aged 55-69 years with COVID-19, enrolled during active disease. The V gene is TRBV6-5, the J gene TRBJ2-2; no reliable D call. The sample consisted of peripheral blood. This chain's CDR3 is CASRIGFGELFF. For the CDR3, the DNA is TGTGCCAGCAGAATTGGCTTCGGGGAGCTGTTTTTT.